This section outlines one T cell receptor beta chain sequence together with its context. This record belongs to a study of blood T cell repertoires in COVID-19. Study-wide context: Whether acute or convalescent, the COVID-19 samples came from the United States, Italy and Spain. PBMCs, B-cell-depleted T cells, or T cells provided the cDNA or gDNA that made up the material.

Original analysis: Researchers report that nucleated cell counts were estimated from reference gene primer amplification. Method: immunoSEQ multiplex PCR; TCRdb's copy keeps in-frame clones and lacks some. From that table come the V and J calls and clone size; the DNA was used to work out D and trimming. The data hold 150,000 or so clones, with 65% to 90% observed a single time. The CDR3 runs 14 residues. The germline gives CDR1 SGHRS, CDR2 YFSETQ. Trimming shortened V by 3 bases and J by 1 base, and 10 bases separated the two germline ends. The sample comprised peripheral blood. The gene calls are TRBV5-1 and TRBJ1-1, with a weak D call TRBD1 (5 bases). The sequence derives from a man aged 55-75 years with acute or convalescent COVID-19. In DNA form, the CDR3 reads TGCGCCAGCAGCTCCGACAGCACGAACACTGAAGCTTTCTTT. Encoded protein: CASSSDSTNTEAFF.